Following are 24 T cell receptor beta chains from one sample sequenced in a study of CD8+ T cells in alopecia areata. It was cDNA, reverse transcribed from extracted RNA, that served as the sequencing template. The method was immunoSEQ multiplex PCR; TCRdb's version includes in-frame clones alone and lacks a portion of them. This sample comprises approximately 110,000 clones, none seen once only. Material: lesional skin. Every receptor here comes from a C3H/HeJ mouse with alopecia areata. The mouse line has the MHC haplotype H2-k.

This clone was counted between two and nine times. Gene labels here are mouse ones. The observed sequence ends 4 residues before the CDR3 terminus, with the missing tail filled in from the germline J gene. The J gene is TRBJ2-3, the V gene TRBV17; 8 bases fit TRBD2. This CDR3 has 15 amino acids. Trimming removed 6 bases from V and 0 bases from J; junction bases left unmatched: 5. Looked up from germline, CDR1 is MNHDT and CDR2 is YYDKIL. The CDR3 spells CASSPTGASAETLYF. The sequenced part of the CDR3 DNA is TGTGCTAGCAGCCCGACTGGGGCTAGTGCAGAA.

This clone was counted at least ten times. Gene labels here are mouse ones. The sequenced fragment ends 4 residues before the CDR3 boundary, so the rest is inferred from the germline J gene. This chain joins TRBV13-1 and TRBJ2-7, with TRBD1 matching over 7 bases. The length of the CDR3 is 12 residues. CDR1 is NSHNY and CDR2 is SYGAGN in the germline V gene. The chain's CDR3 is CASSATGDEQYF. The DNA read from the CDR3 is TGTGCCAGCAGTGCAACAGGGGAT.

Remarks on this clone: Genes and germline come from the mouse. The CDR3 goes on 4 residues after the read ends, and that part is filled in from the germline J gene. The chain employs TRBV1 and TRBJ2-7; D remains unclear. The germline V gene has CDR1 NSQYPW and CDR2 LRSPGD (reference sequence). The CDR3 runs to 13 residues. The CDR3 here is CTCSAEPSYEQYF. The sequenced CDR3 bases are TGCACCTGCAGTGCAGAGCCCAGTTAT.

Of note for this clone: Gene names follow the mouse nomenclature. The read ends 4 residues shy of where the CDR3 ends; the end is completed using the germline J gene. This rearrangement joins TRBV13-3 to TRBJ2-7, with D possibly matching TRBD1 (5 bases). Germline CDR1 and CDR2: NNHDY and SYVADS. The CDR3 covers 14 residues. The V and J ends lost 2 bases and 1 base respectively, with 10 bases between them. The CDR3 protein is CASSELGQSYEQYF. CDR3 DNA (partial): TGTGCCAGCAGTGAACTTGGACAATCCTAT.

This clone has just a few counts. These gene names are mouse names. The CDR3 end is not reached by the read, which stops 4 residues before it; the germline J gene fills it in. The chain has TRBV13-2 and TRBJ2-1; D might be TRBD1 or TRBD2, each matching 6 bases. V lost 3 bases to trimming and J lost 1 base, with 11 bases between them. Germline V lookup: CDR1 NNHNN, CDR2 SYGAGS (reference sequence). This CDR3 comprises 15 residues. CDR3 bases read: TGTGCCAGCGGTGGGACAGACTGGAACTATGCT. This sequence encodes CASGGTDWNYA. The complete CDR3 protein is CASGGTDWNYAEQFF.

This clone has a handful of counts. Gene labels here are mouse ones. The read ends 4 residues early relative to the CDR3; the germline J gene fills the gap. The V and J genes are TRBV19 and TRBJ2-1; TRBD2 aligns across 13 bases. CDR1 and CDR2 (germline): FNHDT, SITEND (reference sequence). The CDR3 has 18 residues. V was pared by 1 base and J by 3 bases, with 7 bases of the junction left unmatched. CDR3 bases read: TGTGCCAGCAGTATAAGGACTGGGGGGGCGATGGGCTATGCT. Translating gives CASSIRTGGAMGYA. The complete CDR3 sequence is CASSIRTGGAMGYAEQFF.

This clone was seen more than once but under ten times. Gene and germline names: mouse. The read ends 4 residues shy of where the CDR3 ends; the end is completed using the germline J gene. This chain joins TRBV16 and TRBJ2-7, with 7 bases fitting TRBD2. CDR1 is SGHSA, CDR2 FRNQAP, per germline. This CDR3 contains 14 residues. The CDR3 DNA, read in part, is TGTGCAAGCAGCTTAGACTGGGGGACTTAT. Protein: CASSLDWGTY. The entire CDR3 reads CASSLDWGTYEQYF.

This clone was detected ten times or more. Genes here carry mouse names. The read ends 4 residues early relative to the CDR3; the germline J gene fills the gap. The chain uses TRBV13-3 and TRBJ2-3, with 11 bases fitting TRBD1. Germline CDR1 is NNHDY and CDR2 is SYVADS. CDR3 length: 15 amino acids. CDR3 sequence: CASSDAGTGGETLYF. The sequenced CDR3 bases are TGTGCCAGCAGTGATGCAGGGACAGGGGGAGAA.

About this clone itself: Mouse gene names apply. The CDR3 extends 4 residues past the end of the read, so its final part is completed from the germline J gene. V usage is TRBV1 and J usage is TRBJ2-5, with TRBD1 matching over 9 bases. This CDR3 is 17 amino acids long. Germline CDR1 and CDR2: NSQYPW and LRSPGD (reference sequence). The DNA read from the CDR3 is TGCACCTGCAGTGCAGATCCCGGGACAGGGCAGGAAGAC. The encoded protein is CTCSADPGTGQED. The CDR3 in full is CTCSADPGTGQEDTQYF.

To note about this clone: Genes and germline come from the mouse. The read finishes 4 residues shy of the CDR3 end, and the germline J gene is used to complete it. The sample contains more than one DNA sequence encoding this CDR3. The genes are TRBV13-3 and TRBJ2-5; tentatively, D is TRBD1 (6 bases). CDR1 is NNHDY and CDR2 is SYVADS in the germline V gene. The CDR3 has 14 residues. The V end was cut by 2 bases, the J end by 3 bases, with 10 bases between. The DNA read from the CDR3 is TGTGCCAGCAGTGACCGCAGGGGACAAGAC. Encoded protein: CASSDRRGQD. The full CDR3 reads CASSDRRGQDTQYF.

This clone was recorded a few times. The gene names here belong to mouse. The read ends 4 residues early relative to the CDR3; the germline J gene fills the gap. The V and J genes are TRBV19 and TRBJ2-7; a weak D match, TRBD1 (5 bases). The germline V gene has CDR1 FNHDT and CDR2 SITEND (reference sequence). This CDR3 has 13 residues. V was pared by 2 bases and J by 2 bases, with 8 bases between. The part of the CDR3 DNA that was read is TGTGCCAGCAGTATTCCCAGGGCCTAT. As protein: CASSIPRAY. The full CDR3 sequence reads CASSIPRAYEQYF.

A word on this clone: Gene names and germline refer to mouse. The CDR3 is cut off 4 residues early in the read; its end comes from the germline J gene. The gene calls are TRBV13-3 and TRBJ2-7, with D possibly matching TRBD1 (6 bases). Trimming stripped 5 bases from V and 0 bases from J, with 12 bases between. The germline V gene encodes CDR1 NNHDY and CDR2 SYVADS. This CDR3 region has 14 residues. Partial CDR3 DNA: TGTGCCAGCAGCGCAGGGGCCAGCTCCTAT. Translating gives CASSAGASSY. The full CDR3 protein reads CASSAGASSYEQYF.

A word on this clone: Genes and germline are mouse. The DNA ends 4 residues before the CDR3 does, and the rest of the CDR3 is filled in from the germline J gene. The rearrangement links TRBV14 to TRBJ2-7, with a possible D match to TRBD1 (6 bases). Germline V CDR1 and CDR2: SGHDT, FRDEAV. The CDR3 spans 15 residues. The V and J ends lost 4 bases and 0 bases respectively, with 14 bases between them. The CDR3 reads CASSRAGDPSYEQYF. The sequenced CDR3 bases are TGTGCCAGCAGTCGGGCAGGGGACCCCTCCTAT.

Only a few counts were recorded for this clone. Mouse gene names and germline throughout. CDR3 bases read: TGTGCCAGCAGTATCCGGGAGACTGGGGGGGTCTCCTAT. Translating gives CASSIRETGGVSY. The full CDR3 is CASSIRETGGVSYEQYF. The chain uses TRBV19 and TRBJ2-7; 11 bases align to TRBD2. The CDR3 is cut off 4 residues early in the read; its end comes from the germline J gene. The length of the CDR3 is 17 residues. The J segment lost 0 bases and the V segment lost 2 bases, leaving 7 bases of the junction unmatched. CDR1 and CDR2 from the germline V gene are FNHDT and SITEND (reference sequence).

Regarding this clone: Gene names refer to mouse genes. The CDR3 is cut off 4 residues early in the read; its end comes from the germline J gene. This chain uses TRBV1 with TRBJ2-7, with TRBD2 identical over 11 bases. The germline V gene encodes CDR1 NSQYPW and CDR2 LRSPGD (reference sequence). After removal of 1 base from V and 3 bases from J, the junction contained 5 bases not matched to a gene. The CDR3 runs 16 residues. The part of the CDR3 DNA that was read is TGCACCTGCAGTGCAGCCTCCGGGACTGGGGGCTAT. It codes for CTCSAASGTGGY. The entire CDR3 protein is CTCSAASGTGGYEQYF.

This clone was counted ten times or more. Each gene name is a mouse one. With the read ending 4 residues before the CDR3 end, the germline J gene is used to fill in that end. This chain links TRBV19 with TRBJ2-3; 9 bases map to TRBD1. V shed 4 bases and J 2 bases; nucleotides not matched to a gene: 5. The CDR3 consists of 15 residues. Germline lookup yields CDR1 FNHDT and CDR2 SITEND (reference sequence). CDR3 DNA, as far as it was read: TGTGCCAGCAGTCCCGGGACAGGGCCTGCAGAA. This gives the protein CASSPGTGPAE. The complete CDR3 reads CASSPGTGPAETLYF. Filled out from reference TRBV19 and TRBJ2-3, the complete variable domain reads GGIITQTPKFLIGQEGQKLTLKCQQNFNHDTMYWYRQDSGKGLRLIYYSITENDLQKGDLSEGYDASREKKSSFSLTVTSAQKNEMAVFLCASSPGTGPAETLYFGSGTRLTVL.

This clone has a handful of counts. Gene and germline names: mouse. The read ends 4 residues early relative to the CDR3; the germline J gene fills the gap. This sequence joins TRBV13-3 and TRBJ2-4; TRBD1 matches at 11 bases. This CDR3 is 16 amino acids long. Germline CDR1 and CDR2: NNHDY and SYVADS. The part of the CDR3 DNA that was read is TGTGCCAGCAGTGCCCCCGGGACAGGGGGAGAAAAC. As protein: CASSAPGTGGEN. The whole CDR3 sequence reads CASSAPGTGGENTLYF.

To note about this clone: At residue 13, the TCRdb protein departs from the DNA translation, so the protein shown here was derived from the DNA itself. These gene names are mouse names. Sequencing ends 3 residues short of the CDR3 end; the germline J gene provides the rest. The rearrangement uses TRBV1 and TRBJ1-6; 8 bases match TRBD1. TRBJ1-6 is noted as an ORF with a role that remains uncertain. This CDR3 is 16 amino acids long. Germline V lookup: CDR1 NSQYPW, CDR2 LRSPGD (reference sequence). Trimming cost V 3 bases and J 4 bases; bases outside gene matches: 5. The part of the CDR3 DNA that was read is TGCACCTGCAGTGCCGGACAGGGACGATATAATTCGCCC. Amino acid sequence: CTCSAGQGRYNSP. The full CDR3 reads CTCSAGQGRYNSPLYF.

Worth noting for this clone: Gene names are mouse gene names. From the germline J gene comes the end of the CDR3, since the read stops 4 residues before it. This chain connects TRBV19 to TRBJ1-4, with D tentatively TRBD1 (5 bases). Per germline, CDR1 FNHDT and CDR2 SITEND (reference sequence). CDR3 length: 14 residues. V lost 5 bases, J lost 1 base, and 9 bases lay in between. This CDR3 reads CASSPGPSNERLFF. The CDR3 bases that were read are TGTGCCAGCAGCCCAGGGCCTTCCAACGAA.

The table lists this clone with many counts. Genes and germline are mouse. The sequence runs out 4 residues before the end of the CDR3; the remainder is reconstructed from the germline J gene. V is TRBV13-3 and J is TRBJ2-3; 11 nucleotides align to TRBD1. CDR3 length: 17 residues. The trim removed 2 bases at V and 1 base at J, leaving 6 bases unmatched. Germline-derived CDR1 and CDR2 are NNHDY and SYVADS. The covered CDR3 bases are TGTGCCAGCAGTGAACGGGGACAGGGGGAAGGTGCAGAA. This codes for CASSERGQGEGAE. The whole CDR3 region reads CASSERGQGEGAETLYF.

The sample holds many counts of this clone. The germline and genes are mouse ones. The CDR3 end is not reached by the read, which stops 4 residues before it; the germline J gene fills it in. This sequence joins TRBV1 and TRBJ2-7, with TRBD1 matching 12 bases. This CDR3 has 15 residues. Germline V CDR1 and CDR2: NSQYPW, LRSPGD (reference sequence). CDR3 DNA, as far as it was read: TGCACCTGCAGCGCCGGGACAGGGGGCTCTTAT. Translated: CTCSAGTGGSY. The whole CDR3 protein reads CTCSAGTGGSYEQYF.

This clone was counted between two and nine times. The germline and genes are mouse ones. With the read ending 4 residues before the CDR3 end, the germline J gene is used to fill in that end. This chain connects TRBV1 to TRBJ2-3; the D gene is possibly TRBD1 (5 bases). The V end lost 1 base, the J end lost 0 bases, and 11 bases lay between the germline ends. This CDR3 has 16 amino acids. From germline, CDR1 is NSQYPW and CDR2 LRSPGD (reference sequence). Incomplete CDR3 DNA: TGCACCTGCAGTGCAGTTAGGGGTACTAGTGCAGAA. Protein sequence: CTCSAVRGTSAE. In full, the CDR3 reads CTCSAVRGTSAETLYF.

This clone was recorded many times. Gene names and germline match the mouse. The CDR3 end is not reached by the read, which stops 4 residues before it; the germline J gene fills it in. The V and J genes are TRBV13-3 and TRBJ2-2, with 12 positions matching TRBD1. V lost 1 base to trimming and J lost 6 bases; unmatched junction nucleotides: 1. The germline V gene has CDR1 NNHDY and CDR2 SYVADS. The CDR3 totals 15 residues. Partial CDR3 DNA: TGTGCCAGCAGTGATTGGGACAGGGGGCCCGGG. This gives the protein CASSDWDRGPG. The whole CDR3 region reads CASSDWDRGPGQLYF. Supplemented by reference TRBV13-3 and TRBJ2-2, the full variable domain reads EAAVTQSPRSKVAVTGGKVTLSCHQTNNHDYMYWYRQDTGHGLRLIHYSYVADSTEKGDIPDGYKASRPSQENFSLILELASLSQTAVYFCASSDWDRGPGQLYFGEGSKLTVL.

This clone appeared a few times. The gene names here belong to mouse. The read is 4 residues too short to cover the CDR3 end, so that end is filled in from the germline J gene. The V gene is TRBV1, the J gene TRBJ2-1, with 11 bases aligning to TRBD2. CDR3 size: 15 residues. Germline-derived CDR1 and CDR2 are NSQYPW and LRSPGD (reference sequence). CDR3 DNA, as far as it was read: TGCACCTGCAGCCCCCCAAACTGGGGGGGCGCT. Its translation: CTCSPPNWGGA. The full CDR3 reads CTCSPPNWGGAEQFF.